Described below is a single TCR beta chain sequence and its context. Its matching antigen is unknown. These data are taken from a study of T cell responses to AZD1222 COVID-19 vaccine. General observations from the study: Possibly, clonal diversity was underestimated; donors were largely white British and included more females. In the spike-specific TCR repertoire, nearly half reportedly target unmutated variant regions. Two AZD1222 doses significantly raised spike-specific TCR breadth and depth over controls.

The CDR3 contains 14 residues. CDR1 SGHNT and CDR2 YENEEA come from the germline V gene. V was clipped by 5 bases and J by 8 bases, with 16 bases between them. Only in-frame clones appear in the TCRdb table, and some are missing; sequencing was by immunoSEQ multiplex PCR. Of approximately 120,000 clones in the sample, 88% were seen once. Sequencing was performed on peripheral blood, taken on day 0 of AZD1222 vaccination. The V and J genes are TRBV11-3 and TRBJ2-1; D call uncertain. The TCR comes from an adult in good health. This CDR3 is CASSPFQLSHEQFF. Written as DNA, the CDR3 is TGTGCCAGCAGCCCCTTCCAACTCAGCCATGAGCAGTTCTTC.